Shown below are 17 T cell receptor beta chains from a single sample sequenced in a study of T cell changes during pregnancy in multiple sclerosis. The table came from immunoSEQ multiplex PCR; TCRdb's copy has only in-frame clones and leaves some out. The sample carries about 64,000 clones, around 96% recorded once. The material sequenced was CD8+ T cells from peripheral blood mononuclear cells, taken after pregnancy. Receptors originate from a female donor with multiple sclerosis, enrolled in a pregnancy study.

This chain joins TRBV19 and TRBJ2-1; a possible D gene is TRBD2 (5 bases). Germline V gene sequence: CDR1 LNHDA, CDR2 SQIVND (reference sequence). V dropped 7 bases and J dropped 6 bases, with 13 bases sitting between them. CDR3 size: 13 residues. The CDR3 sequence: CASTLTSGNEQFF. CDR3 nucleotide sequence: TGTGCCAGTACCCTAACCAGCGGCAATGAGCAGTTCTTC.

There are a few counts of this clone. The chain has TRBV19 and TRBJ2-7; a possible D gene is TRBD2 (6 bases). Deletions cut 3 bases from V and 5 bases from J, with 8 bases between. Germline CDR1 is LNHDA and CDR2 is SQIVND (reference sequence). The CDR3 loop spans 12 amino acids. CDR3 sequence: CASSMPGDEQYF. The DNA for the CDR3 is TGTGCCAGTAGTATGCCGGGGGACGAGCAGTACTTC.

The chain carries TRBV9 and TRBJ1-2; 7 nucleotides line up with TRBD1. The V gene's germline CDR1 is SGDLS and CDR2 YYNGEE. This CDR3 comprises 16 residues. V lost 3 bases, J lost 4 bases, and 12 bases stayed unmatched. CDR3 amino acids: CASSGITGAAFYGYTF. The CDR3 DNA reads TGTGCCAGCAGCGGTATTACAGGGGCAGCGTTCTATGGCTACACCTTC.

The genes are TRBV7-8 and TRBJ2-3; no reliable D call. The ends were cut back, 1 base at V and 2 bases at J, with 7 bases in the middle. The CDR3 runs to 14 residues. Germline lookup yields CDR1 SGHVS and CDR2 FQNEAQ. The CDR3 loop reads CASSLGAYTDTQYF. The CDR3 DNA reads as TGTGCCAGCAGCTTAGGAGCCTACACAGATACGCAGTATTTT.

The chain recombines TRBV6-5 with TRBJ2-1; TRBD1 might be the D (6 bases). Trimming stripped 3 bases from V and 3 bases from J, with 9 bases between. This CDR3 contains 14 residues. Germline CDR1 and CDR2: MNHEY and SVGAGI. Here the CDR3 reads CASSYRGGYNEQFF. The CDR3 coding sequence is TGTGCCAGCAGTTATCGAGGGGGCTACAATGAGCAGTTCTTC.

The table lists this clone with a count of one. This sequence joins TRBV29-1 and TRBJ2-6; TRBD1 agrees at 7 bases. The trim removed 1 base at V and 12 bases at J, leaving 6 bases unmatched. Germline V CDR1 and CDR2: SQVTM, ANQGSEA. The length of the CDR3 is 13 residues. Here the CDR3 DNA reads TGCAGCGTTGAAGGGACAGGCCCTACCGTCCTGACTTTC. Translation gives CSVEGTGPTVLTF.

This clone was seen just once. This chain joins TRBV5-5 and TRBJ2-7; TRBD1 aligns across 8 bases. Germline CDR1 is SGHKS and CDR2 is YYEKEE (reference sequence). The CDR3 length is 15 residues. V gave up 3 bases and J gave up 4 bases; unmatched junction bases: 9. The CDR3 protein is CASSSSGTGGYEQYF. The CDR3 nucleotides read TGTGCCAGCAGCTCCTCCGGGACAGGAGGATACGAGCAGTACTTC. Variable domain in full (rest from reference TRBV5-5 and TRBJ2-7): DAGVTQSPTHLIKTRGQQVTLRCSPISGHKSVSWYQQVLGQGPQFIFQYYEKEERGRGNFPDRFSARQFPNYSSELNVNALLLGDSALYLCASSSSGTGGYEQYFGPGTRLTVT.

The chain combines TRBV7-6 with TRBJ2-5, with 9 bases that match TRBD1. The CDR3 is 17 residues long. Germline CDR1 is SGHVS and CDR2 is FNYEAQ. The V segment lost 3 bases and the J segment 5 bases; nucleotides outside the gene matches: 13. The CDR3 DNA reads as TGTGCCAGCAGCTTCTCAAGAACGACAGGGGGAGGCGAGACCCAGTACTTC. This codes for CASSFSRTTGGGETQYF.

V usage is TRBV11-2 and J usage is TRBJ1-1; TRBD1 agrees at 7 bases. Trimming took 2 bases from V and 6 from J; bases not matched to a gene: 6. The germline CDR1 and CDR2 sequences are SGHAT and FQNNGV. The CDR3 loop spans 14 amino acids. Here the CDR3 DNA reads TGTGCCAGCAGCTTACCAGGGGGGCTGCCTGAAGCTTTCTTT. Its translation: CASSLPGGLPEAFF.

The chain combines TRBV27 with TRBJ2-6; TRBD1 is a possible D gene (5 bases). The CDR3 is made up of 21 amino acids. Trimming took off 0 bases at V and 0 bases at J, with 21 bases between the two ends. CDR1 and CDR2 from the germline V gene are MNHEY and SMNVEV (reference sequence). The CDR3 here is CASSLSRVHRNQDSGANVLTF. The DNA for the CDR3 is TGTGCCAGCAGTTTATCGAGAGTACACAGGAACCAGGACTCTGGGGCCAACGTCCTGACTTTC.

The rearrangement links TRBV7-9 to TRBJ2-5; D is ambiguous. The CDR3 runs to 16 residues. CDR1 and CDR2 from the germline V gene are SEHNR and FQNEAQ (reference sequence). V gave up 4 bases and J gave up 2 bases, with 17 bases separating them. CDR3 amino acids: CASSSGYSARQETQYF. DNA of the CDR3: TGTGCCAGCAGCTCCGGGTATAGTGCGAGGCAAGAGACCCAGTACTTC.

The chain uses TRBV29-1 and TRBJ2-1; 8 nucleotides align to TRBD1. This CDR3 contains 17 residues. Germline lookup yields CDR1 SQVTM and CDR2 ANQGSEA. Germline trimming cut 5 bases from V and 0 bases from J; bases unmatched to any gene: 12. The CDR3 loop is CSVRGQALSSSYNEQFF. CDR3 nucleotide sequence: TGCAGCGTTCGGGGACAGGCGCTATCAAGCTCCTACAATGAGCAGTTCTTC.

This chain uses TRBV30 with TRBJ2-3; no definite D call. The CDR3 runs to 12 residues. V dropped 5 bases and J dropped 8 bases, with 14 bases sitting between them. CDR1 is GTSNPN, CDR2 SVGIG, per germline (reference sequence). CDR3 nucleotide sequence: TGTGCCTGGTCCCCCTCCGGCGGTACGCAGTATTTT. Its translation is CAWSPSGGTQYF.

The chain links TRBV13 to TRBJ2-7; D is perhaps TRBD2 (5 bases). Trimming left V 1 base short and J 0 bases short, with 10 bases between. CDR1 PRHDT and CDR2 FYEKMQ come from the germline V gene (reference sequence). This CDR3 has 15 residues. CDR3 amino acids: CASSLEGESSYEQYF. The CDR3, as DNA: TGTGCCAGCAGCTTAGAGGGAGAGAGCTCCTACGAGCAGTACTTC.

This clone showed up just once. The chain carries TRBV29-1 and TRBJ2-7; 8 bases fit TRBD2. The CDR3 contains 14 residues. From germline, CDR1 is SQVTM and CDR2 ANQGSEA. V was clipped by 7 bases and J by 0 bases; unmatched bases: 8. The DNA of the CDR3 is TGCAGCGCAGAAACCGGGACTAGCTCCTACGAGCAGTACTTC. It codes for CSAETGTSSYEQYF.

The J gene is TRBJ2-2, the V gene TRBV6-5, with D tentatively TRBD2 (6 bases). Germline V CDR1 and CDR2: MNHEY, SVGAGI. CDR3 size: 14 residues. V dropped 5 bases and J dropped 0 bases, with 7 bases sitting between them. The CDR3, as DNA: TGTGCCAGCAGTACGGGGGCGAACACCGGGGAGCTGTTTTTT. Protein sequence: CASSTGANTGELFF.

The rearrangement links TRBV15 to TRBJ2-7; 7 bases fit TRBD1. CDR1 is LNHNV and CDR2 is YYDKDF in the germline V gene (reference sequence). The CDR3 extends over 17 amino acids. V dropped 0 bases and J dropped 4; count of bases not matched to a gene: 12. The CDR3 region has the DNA TGTGCCACCAGCAGAGATCCTCTGGGGACAGCTAAATACGAGCAGTACTTC. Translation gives CATSRDPLGTAKYEQYF.